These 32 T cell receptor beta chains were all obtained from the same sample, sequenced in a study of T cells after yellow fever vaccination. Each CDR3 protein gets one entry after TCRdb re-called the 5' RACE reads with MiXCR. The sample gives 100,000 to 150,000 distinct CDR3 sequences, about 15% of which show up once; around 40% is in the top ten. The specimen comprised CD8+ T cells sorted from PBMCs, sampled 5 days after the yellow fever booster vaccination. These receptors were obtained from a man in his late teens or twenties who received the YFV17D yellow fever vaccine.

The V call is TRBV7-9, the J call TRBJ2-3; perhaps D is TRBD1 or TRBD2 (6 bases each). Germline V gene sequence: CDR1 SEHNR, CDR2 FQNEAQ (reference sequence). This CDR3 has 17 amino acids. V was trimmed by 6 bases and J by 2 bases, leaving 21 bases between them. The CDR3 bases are TGTGCCAGCAGTTCCCTGTGGGGGGCTGAGGACACAGATACGCAGTATTTT. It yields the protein CASSSLWGAEDTDTQYF.

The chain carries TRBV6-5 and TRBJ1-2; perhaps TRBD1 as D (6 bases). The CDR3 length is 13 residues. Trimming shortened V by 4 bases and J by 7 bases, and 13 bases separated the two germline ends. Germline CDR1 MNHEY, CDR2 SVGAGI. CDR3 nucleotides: TGTGCCAGCAGTTCCGGGACATCGTTTGGCTACACCTTC. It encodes CASSSGTSFGYTF.

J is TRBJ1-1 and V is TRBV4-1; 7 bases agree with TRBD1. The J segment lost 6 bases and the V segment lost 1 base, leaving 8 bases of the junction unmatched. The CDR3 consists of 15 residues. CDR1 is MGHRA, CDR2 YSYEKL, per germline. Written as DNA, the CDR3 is TGCGCCAGCAGCCAAGGTCCCGGGGACAGCGCTGAAGCTTTCTTT. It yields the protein CASSQGPGDSAEAFF.

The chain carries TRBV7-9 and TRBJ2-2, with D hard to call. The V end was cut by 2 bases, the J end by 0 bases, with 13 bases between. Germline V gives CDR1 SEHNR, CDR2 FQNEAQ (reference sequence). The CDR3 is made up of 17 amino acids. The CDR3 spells CASSLTPRTANTGELFF. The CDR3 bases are TGTGCCAGCAGCTTAACCCCTAGGACGGCGAACACCGGGGAGCTGTTTTTT.

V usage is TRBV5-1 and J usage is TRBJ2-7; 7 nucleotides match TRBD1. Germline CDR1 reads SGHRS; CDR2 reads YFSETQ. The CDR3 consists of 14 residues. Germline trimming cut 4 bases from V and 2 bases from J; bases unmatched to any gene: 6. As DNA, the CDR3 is TGCGCCAGCAGCCCAAGACAGGGAACCTACGAGCAGTACGTC. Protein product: CASSPRQGTYEQYV.

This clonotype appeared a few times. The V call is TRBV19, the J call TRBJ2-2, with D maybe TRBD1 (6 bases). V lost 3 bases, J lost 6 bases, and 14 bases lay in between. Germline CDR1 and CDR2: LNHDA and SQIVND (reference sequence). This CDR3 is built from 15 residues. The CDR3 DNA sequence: TGTGCCAGTAGTATCGGATCAGGGGCAGCCGGGGAGCTGTTTTTT. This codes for CASSIGSGAAGELFF. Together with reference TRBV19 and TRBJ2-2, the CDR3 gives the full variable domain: DGGITQSPKYLFRKEGQNVTLSCEQNLNHDAMYWYRQDPGQGLRLIYYSQIVNDFQKGDIAEGYSVSREKKESFPLTVTSAQKNPTAFYLCASSIGSGAAGELFFGEGSRLTVL.

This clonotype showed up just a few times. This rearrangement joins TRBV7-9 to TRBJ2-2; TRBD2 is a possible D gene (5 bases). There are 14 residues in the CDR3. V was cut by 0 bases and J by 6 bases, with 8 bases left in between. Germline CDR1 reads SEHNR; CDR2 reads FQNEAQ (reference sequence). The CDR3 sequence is CASSLARAAGELFF. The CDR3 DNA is TGTGCCAGCAGCTTAGCGCGGGCGGCCGGGGAGCTGTTTTTT.

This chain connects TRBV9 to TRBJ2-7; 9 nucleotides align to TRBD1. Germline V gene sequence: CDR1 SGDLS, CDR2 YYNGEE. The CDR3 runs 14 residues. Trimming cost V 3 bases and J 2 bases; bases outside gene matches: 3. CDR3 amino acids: CASSAGQGTYEQYF. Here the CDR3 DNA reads TGTGCCAGCAGCGCGGGACAGGGAACCTACGAGCAGTACTTC.

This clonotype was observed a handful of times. The CDR3 DNA reads as TGTGCCAGCAGTTACTCTAGCGGGGCTTACAATGAGCAGTTCTTC. Protein: CASSYSSGAYNEQFF. The gene calls are TRBV6-5 and TRBJ2-1; 8 bases fit TRBD2. V gave up 0 bases and J gave up 4 bases; unmatched junction bases: 2. The CDR3 is made up of 15 amino acids. From germline, CDR1 is MNHEY and CDR2 SVGAGI.

In DNA form, the CDR3 reads TGTGCCAGCAGCCCGGGACAGGGGTGGGAGACCCAGTACTTC. It yields the protein CASSPGQGWETQYF. This chain connects TRBV9 to TRBJ2-5; 10 nucleotides match TRBD1. CDR1 and CDR2 from the germline V gene are SGDLS and YYNGEE. V was clipped by 4 bases and J by 5 bases; unmatched bases: 5. This CDR3 has 14 amino acids.

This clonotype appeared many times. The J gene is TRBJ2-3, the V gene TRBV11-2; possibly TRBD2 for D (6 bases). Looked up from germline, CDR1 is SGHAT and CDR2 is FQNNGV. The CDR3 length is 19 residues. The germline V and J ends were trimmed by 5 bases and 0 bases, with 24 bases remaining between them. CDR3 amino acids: CASSRDSLLPGPSTDTQYF. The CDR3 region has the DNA TGTGCCAGCAGCCGGGACTCCCTACTCCCCGGGCCCAGCACAGATACGCAGTATTTT.

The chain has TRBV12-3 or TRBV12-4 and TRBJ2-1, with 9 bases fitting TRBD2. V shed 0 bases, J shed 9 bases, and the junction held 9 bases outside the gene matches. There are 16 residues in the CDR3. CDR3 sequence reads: CASSLAGLAISSEQFF. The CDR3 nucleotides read TGTGCCAGCAGTTTAGCGGGACTAGCAATCTCCAGTGAGCAGTTCTTC.

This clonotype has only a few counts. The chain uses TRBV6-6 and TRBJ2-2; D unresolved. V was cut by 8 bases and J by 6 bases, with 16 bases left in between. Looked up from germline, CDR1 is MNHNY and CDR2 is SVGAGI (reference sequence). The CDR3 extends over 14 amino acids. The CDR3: CASRITSGAGELFF. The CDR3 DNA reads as TGTGCCAGCCGCATAACCAGTGGGGCCGGGGAGCTGTTTTTT.

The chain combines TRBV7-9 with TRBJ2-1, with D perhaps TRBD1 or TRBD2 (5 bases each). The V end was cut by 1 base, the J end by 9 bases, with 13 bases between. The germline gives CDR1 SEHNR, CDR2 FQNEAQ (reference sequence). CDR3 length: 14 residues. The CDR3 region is CASSLEEEGPEQFF. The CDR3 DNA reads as TGTGCCAGCAGCTTAGAGGAAGAGGGGCCTGAGCAGTTCTTC. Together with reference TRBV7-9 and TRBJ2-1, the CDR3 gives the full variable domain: DTGVSQNPRHKITKRGQNVTFRCDPISEHNRLYWYRQTLGQGPEFLTYFQNEAQLEKSRLLSDRFSAERPKGSFSTLEIQRTEQGDSAMYLCASSLEEEGPEQFFGPGTRLTVL.

CDR3 sequence reads: CASSKGHIMNTEAFF. The CDR3 DNA reads TGTGCCAGCAGCAAGGGACACATAATGAACACTGAAGCTTTCTTT. The chain is built from TRBV21-1 and TRBJ1-1; no DNA check was done on the table's D call, TRBD1. TRBV21-1 is listed as a pseudogene. CDR3 length equals 15 residues.

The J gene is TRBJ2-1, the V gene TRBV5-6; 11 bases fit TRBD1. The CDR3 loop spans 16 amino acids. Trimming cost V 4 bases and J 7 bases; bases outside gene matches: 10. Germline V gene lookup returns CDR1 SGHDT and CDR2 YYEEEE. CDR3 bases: TGTGCCAGCAGCCCCGGAGGACAGGGGGCCAGGAATGAGCAGTTCTTC. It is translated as CASSPGGQGARNEQFF. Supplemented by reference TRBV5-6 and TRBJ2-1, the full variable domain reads DAGVTQSPTHLIKTRGQQVTLRCSPKSGHDTVSWYQQALGQGPQFIFQYYEEEERQRGNFPDRFSGHQFPNYSSELNVNALLLGDSALYLCASSPGGQGARNEQFFGPGTRLTVL.

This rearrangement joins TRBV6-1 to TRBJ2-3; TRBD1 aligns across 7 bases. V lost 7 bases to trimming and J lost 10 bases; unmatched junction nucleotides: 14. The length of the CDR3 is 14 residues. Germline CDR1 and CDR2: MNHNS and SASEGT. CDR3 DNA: TGTGCCAGCATCAAACGGGACAGCAACCAGGCGCAGTATTTT. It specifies CASIKRDSNQAQYF.

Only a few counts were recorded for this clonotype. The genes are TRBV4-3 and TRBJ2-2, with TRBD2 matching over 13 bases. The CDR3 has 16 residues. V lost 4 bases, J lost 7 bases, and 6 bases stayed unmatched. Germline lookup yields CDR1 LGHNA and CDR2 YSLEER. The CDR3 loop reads CASSRGLAGFSGELFF. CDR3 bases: TGCGCCAGCAGCCGGGGACTAGCGGGGTTCAGCGGGGAGCTGTTTTTT.

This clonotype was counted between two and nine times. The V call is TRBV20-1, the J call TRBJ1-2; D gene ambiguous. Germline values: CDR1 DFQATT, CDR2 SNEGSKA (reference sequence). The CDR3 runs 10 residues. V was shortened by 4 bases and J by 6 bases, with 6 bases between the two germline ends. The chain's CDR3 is CSAIGDGYTF. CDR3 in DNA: TGCAGTGCTATCGGGGATGGCTACACCTTC.

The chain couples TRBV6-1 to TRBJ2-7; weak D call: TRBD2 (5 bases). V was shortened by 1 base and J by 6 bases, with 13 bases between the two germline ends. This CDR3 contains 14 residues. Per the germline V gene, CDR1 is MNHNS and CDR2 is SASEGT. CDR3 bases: TGTGCCAGCAGTGAAGAGGTCGGGGTGCCCGAGCAGTACTTC. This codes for CASSEEVGVPEQYF.

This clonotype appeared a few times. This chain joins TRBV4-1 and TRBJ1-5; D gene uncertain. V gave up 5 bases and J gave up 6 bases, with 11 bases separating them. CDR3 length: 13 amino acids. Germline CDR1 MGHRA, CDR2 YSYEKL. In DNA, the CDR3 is TGCGCCAGCAGCGACCGACTAGTTCAGCCCCAGCATTTT. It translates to CASSDRLVQPQHF.

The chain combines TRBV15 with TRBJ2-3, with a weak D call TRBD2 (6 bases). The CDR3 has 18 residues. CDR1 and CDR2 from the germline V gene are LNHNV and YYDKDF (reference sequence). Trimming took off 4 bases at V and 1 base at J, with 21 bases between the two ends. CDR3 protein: CATSTPPGSGPGTDTQYF. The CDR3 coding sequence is TGTGCCACCAGCACACCCCCAGGGAGCGGGCCCGGCACAGATACGCAGTATTTT.

The chain's CDR3 is CASSLVGSRYEQYF. In DNA, the CDR3 is TGTGCCAGCAGCTTAGTTGGGTCTCGCTACGAGCAGTACTTC. The V and J genes are TRBV13 and TRBJ2-7; D is unclear. Germline V gene sequence: CDR1 PRHDT, CDR2 FYEKMQ (reference sequence). The CDR3 spans 14 residues. V lost 1 base, J lost 3 bases, and 10 bases lay in between.

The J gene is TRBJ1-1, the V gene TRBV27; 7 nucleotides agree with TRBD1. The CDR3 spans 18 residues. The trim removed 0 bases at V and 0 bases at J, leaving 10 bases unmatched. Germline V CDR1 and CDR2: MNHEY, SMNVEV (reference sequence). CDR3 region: CASSLSGDRLPMNTEAFF. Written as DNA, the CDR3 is TGTGCCAGCAGTTTATCCGGGGACAGACTGCCAATGAACACTGAAGCTTTCTTT.

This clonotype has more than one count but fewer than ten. The CDR3 DNA follows: TGTGCCAGCAGCTCGGGACAGGCATACACTGAAGCTTTCTTT. Residues: CASSSGQAYTEAFF. The chain recombines TRBV7-9 with TRBJ1-1; TRBD1 aligns across 8 bases. The germline gives CDR1 SEHNR, CDR2 FQNEAQ (reference sequence). The trim removed 4 bases at V and 3 bases at J, leaving 4 bases unmatched. The CDR3 extends over 14 amino acids.

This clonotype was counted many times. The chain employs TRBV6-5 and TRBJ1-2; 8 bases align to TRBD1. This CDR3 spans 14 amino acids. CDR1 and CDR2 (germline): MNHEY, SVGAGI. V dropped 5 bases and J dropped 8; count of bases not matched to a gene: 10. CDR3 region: CASSPGQGGKGYTF. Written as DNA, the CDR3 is TGTGCCAGCAGTCCCGGACAGGGCGGAAAAGGCTACACCTTC.

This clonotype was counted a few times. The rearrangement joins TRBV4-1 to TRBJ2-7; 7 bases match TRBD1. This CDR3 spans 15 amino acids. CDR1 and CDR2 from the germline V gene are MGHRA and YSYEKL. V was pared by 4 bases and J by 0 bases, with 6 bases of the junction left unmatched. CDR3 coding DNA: TGCGCCAGCAGCCGCGACAGGGTCAGCTCCTACGAGCAGTACGTC. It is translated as CASSRDRVSSYEQYV.

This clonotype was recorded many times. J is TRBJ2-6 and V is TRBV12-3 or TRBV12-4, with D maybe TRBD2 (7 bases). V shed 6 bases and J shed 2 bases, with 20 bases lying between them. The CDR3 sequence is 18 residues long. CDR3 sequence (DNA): TGTGCCAGCAGCCAACCCGGATCGGGGGGCGCTGGGGCCAACGTCCTGACTTTC. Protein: CASSQPGSGGAGANVLTF.

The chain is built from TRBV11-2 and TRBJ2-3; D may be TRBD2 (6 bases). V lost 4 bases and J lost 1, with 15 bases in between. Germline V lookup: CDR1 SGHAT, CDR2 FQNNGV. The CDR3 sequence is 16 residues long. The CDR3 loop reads CASSWDFPGGTDTQYF. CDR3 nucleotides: TGTGCCAGCAGCTGGGACTTCCCGGGAGGCACAGATACGCAGTATTTT.

DNA for the CDR3: TGCAGCGTTGAAAGGCCGGGGGCCCAGTACTTC. Protein product: CSVERPGAQYF. The rearrangement joins TRBV29-1 to TRBJ2-5, with a tentative D call TRBD2 (6 bases). The germline CDR1 and CDR2 sequences are SQVTM and ANQGSEA. The CDR3 runs to 11 residues. Trimming removed 2 bases from V and 9 bases from J, with 10 bases in between.

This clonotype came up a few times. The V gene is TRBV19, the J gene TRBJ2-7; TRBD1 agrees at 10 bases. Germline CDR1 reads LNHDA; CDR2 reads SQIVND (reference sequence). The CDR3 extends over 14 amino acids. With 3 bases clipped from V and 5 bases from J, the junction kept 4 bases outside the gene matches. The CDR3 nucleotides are TGTGCCAGTAGTATCGGGACAGGGGTTGACGAGCAGTACTTC. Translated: CASSIGTGVDEQYF. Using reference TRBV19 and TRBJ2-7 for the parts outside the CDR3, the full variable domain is DGGITQSPKYLFRKEGQNVTLSCEQNLNHDAMYWYRQDPGQGLRLIYYSQIVNDFQKGDIAEGYSVSREKKESFPLTVTSAQKNPTAFYLCASSIGTGVDEQYFGPGTRLTVT.

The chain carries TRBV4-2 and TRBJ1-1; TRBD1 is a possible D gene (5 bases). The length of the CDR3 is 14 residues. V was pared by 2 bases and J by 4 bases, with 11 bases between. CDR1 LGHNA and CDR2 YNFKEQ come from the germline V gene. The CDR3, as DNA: TGTGCCAGCAGCCAATTGACTGGGGGCACTGAAGCTTTCTTT. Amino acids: CASSQLTGGTEAFF.